This TCR beta chain comes out of a study of post-analysis software for immune sequencing data. Study-wide background: Clinical courses comprised relapsing-remitting, secondary progressive and progressive-relapsing multiple sclerosis.

J gave up 2 bases and V 4 bases, and 18 bases lay outside the gene matches. This CDR3 is built from 18 residues. Germline lookup yields CDR1 SGHKS and CDR2 YYEKEE (reference sequence). Presence of unique molecular identifiers characterized the TCR beta cDNA libraries. TCRdb itself ran the PCR reads through MiXCR, one entry per CDR3 protein. The data hold about 820,000 distinct CDR3 sequences, with approximately 57% observed a single time. Study conclusions and caveats: Included in a set of about five TRBV segments more frequent in patients than controls were TRBV5-6, TRBV5-1 and TRBV20-1.

This clonotype was observed a handful of times. Its antigen remains unidentified. The V gene is TRBV5-5, the J gene TRBJ2-7; the match to TRBD1 covers 7 bases. This TCR came from a girl aged 10-17 years with multiple sclerosis. What was sequenced was blood. CDR3 sequence: CASSTPLGQLGTTYEQYF. The CDR3 DNA reads TGTGCCAGCAGCACTCCCCTGGGACAGTTGGGGACCACCTACGAGCAGTACTTC.